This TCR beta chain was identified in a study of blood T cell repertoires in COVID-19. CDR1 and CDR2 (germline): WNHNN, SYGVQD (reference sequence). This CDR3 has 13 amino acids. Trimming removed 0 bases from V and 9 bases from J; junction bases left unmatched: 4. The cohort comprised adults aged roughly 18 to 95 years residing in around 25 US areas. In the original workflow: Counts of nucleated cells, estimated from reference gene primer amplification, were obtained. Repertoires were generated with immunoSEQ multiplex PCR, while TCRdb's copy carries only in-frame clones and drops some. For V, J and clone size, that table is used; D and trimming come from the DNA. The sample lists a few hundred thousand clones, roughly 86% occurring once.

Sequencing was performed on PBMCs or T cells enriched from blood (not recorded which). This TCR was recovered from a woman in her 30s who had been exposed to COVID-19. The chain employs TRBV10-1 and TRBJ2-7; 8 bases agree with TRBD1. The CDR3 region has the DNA TGCGCCAGCAGTGAGTCTACAGGGGGAGTGCAGTACTTC. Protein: CASSESTGGVQYF.